The 32 T cell receptor beta chains below all came from one sample that was sequenced in a study of blood T cells in healthy people across ages. Primed by a sample-barcoded 5' primer and a J-beta primer mix, a second PCR proceeded for 7 to 11 cycles. A single record per CDR3 protein comes from TCRdb applying MiXCR to the 5' RACE reads. In the table there are 950,000 to 1,200,000 distinct CDR3 sequences, around two fifths of which are singletons. Sequenced: blood. The receptors were sampled from a man between 18 and 35 years old in good health.

This clonotype was seen at least ten times. The rearrangement uses TRBV9 and TRBJ2-6; no reliable D call. This CDR3 is built from 15 residues. Trimming took off 2 bases at V and 0 bases at J, with 6 bases between the two ends. Germline lookup yields CDR1 SGDLS and CDR2 YYNGEE. The CDR3 region is CASSVDPSGANVLTF. Written as DNA, the CDR3 is TGTGCCAGCAGCGTGGACCCCTCTGGGGCCAACGTCCTGACTTTC. The variable domain in full, completed from reference TRBV9 and TRBJ2-6, reads DSGVTQTPKHLITATGQRVTLRCSPRSGDLSVYWYQQSLDQGLQFLIQYYNGEERAKGNILERFSAQQFPDLHSELNLSSLELGDSALYFCASSVDPSGANVLTFGAGSRLTVL.

In DNA, the CDR3 is TGCGCCAGCAGCCCCGGCATCGGGGGGGACTACACAGATACGCAGTATTTT. It translates to CASSPGIGGDYTDTQYF. The V call is TRBV5-1, the J call TRBJ2-3; 8 positions agree with TRBD2. V gave up 4 bases and J gave up 2 bases; unmatched junction bases: 12. CDR3 length equals 17 residues. Per germline, CDR1 SGHRS and CDR2 YFSETQ.

The V call is TRBV12-3 or TRBV12-4, the J call TRBJ1-6; D is perhaps TRBD1 (5 bases). V lost 4 bases and J lost 7, with 8 bases in between. The CDR3 contains 13 residues. CDR3 loop: CASSSRQNSPLHF. The CDR3 bases are TGTGCCAGCAGTTCCAGACAGAATTCACCCCTCCACTTT.

The V and J genes are TRBV12-3 or TRBV12-4 and TRBJ1-5, with TRBD1 matching 7 bases. The trim removed 5 bases at V and 0 bases at J, leaving 7 bases unmatched. The CDR3 is 16 residues long. CDR3 sequence: CASSRRGQISNQPQHF. The CDR3 DNA is TGTGCCAGCAGTCGGCGGGGACAGATTAGCAATCAGCCCCAGCATTTT.

This clonotype was seen only a few times. V gene TRBV20-1 combines with J gene TRBJ2-1, with 7 positions matching TRBD2. CDR3 size: 13 residues. Germline V gene sequence: CDR1 DFQATT, CDR2 SNEGSKA (reference sequence). V lost 2 bases to trimming and J lost 10 bases; unmatched junction nucleotides: 8. The DNA of the CDR3 is TGCAGTGCTAGATTGGGCGGGGGATTGGAGCAGTTCTTC. This encodes CSARLGGGLEQFF.

This chain connects TRBV24-1 to TRBJ2-2, with D perhaps TRBD1 or TRBD2 (5 bases each). Germline values: CDR1 KGHDR, CDR2 SFDVKD. CDR3 length: 13 residues. Trimming took off 5 bases at V and 5 bases at J, with 8 bases between the two ends. CDR3 DNA sequence: TGTGCCACCAGTGTTGAGGGGACCGGGGAGCTGTTTTTT. Translated, it gives CATSVEGTGELFF.

This clonotype was seen a handful of times. This chain links TRBV12-3 or TRBV12-4 with TRBJ1-5; 8 nucleotides agree with TRBD1. The length of the CDR3 is 16 residues. J gave up 1 base and V 5 bases, and 7 bases lay outside the gene matches. CDR3 sequence reads: CASSKRTGMSNQPQHF. The DNA for the CDR3 is TGTGCCAGCAGTAAACGGACAGGGATGAGCAATCAGCCCCAGCATTTT.

This clonotype was observed many times. The CDR3 region is CASSRGSNTEAFF. The CDR3 region has the DNA TGTGCCAGCAGCAGGGGTTCTAACACTGAAGCTTTCTTT. This chain uses TRBV14 with TRBJ1-1; possibly TRBD1 for D (5 bases). Germline CDR1 reads SGHDN; CDR2 reads FVKESK. Trimming stripped 5 bases from V and 2 bases from J, with 9 bases between. The CDR3 spans 13 residues.

Many counts were recorded for this clonotype. This sequence joins TRBV10-3 and TRBJ2-1, with TRBD1 identical over 8 bases. This CDR3 region has 14 residues. V was clipped by 4 bases and J by 8 bases; unmatched bases: 7. Germline values: CDR1 ENHRY, CDR2 SYGVKD. CDR3 nucleotides: TGTGCCATCAGTGGTGGCAGGGGGCTTGATGAGCAGTTCTTC. Translated, it gives CAISGGRGLDEQFF.

J is TRBJ2-7 and V is TRBV5-1; D might be TRBD1 (6 bases). This CDR3 spans 14 amino acids. Trimming took off 4 bases at V and 7 bases at J, with 18 bases between the two ends. The V gene's germline CDR1 is SGHRS and CDR2 YFSETQ. CDR3 sequence (DNA): TGCGCCAGCAGCACGGGACAATCCTACAATGAGCAGTACTTC. Amino acids: CASSTGQSYNEQYF.

This clonotype was detected a few times. V usage is TRBV5-1 and J usage is TRBJ1-5; 7 nucleotides match TRBD1. The CDR3 contains 16 residues. V dropped 4 bases and J dropped 0; count of bases not matched to a gene: 7. Germline V gene sequence: CDR1 SGHRS, CDR2 YFSETQ. In DNA, the CDR3 is TGCGCCAGCAGCCCCGGACAGGTCTATAGCAATCAGCCCCAGCATTTT. Amino acids: CASSPGQVYSNQPQHF.

Only a few counts were recorded for this clonotype. The chain carries TRBV6-6 and TRBJ2-1, with 10 nucleotides matching TRBD2. The CDR3 extends over 17 amino acids. V was pared by 2 bases and J by 4 bases, with 8 bases of the junction left unmatched. Per the germline V gene, CDR1 is MNHNY and CDR2 is SVGAGI (reference sequence). This CDR3 is CASSYGPGLAQYNEQFF. The CDR3 nucleotides read TGTGCCAGCAGTTACGGGCCGGGACTAGCGCAGTACAATGAGCAGTTCTTC.

This clonotype has more than one count but fewer than ten. CDR3 loop: CASRNSADTQYF. In DNA form, the CDR3 reads TGTGCCAGCAGGAACTCGGCAGATACGCAGTATTTT. The chain recombines TRBV12-3 or TRBV12-4 with TRBJ2-3; no clear D gene. The germline V and J ends were trimmed by 6 bases and 4 bases, with 8 bases remaining between them. This CDR3 has 12 residues.

This chain uses TRBV2 with TRBJ1-2; no definite D call. Trimming took off 10 bases at V and 8 bases at J, with 20 bases between the two ends. This CDR3 has 13 amino acids. Per the germline V gene, CDR1 is SNHLY and CDR2 is FYNNEI. For the CDR3, the DNA is TGTGCCACCGAATGGGATAATAGTGGGGGCTACACCTTC. Amino acid sequence: CATEWDNSGGYTF.

The V gene is TRBV7-2, the J gene TRBJ1-1; D perhaps matches TRBD1 (6 bases). The V gene lost 6 bases and the J gene lost 2 bases, with 16 bases spanning the gap. The CDR3 consists of 15 residues. Germline lookup yields CDR1 SGHTA and CDR2 FQGNSA. The CDR3 spells CASSPVGGQNTEAFF. CDR3 nucleotides: TGTGCCAGCAGTCCGGTGGGGGGGCAAAACACTGAAGCTTTCTTT.

This clonotype has only a few counts. The V and J genes are TRBV19 and TRBJ1-1; D is ambiguous. Germline V gene sequence: CDR1 LNHDA, CDR2 SQIVND (reference sequence). The CDR3 is made up of 12 amino acids. Deletions cut 8 bases from V and 4 bases from J, with 11 bases between. The chain's CDR3 is CASGWGATEAFF. The DNA for the CDR3 is TGTGCCAGTGGATGGGGTGCCACTGAAGCTTTCTTT.

This clonotype was observed once. J is TRBJ1-6 and V is TRBV6-1, with a possible D match to TRBD1 (6 bases). CDR3 length: 14 amino acids. The V end lost 8 bases, the J end lost 7 bases, and 15 bases lay between the germline ends. Per germline, CDR1 MNHNS and CDR2 SASEGT. The CDR3 here is CASSEIRGNSPLHF. DNA for the CDR3: TGTGCCAGCTCGGAGATCAGGGGAAATTCACCCCTCCACTTT.

This clonotype was counted only a few times. The chain is built from TRBV4-3 and TRBJ1-4, with a tentative D call TRBD1 (5 bases). Between the trimmed V and J ends, which lost 2 bases and 6 bases, there was a span of 10 bases. CDR1 LGHNA and CDR2 YSLEER come from the germline V gene. CDR3 size: 14 residues. The CDR3 DNA follows: TGCGCCAGCAGCCAAAATCAAGGGGATGAAAAACTGTTTTTT. It codes for CASSQNQGDEKLFF.

The rearrangement links TRBV5-1 to TRBJ1-2; TRBD1 matches 7 bases. CDR1 and CDR2 from the germline V gene are SGHRS and YFSETQ. The CDR3 consists of 19 residues. The junction had 18 bases not matched to a gene; V was cut back by 4 bases and J by 0 bases. In nucleotides, the CDR3 is TGCGCCAGCAGCGGAAAAAAACCGGGACAGAAGGTTCCTAACTATGGCTACACCTTC. As protein: CASSGKKPGQKVPNYGYTF. The full variable domain, with the rest looked up from reference TRBV5-1 and TRBJ1-2, is KAGVTQTPRYLIKTRGQQVTLSCSPISGHRSVSWYQQTPGQGLQFLFEYFSETQRNKGNFPGRFSGRQFSNSRSEMNVSTLELGDSALYLCASSGKKPGQKVPNYGYTFGSGTRLTVV.

The V gene is TRBV6-1, the J gene TRBJ2-1; perhaps TRBD2 as D (6 bases). Deletions cut 5 bases from V and 9 bases from J, with 23 bases between. This CDR3 has 16 residues. Germline CDR1 MNHNS, CDR2 SASEGT. Here the CDR3 DNA reads TGTGCCAGCAGTCCTCCAGCCAGGGAGGCTTTTAGTGAGCAGTTCTTC. Its protein is CASSPPAREAFSEQFF.

Comments on this clonotype: A much larger clonotype is one base distant, so this may be a read error. This chain's CDR3 is CSVLQGDYDYTF. CDR3 sequence (DNA): TGCAGCGTTCTACAGGGAGACTATGACTACACCTTC. V is TRBV29-1 and J is TRBJ1-2; the D gene is possibly TRBD1 (6 bases). The CDR3 totals 12 residues. CDR1 SQVTM and CDR2 ANQGSEA come from the germline V gene.

The rearrangement joins TRBV10-3 to TRBJ1-1, with D possibly TRBD1 on 5 matching bases. The CDR3 extends over 13 amino acids. Trimming left V 7 bases short and J 7 bases short, with 16 bases between. Germline CDR1 ENHRY, CDR2 SYGVKD. Written as DNA, the CDR3 is TGTGCCATCAACGAGGACCCTAGGGGTGAAGCTTTCTTT. It codes for CAINEDPRGEAFF.

J is TRBJ1-2 and V is TRBV5-1; D is possibly TRBD1 (5 bases). The V gene lost 4 bases and the J gene lost 2 bases, with 21 bases spanning the gap. The CDR3 has 17 amino acids. In germline, CDR1 is SGHRS, CDR2 YFSETQ. CDR3 bases: TGCGCCAGCAGCGGGACCCCAATGGCGCGGGGAAACTATGGCTACACCTTC. Translation: CASSGTPMARGNYGYTF.

The CDR3 bases are TGTGCCAGCACCACGCGGGGAGATATGGATAACTATGGCTACACCTTC. This gives the protein CASTTRGDMDNYGYTF. V usage is TRBV2 and J usage is TRBJ1-2; D gene unclear. The germline gives CDR1 SNHLY, CDR2 FYNNEI. CDR3 size: 16 residues. Trimming left V 7 bases short and J 1 base short, with 19 bases between. Complete variable domain (other parts from reference TRBV2 and TRBJ1-2): EPEVTQTPSHQVTQMGQEVILRCVPISNHLYFYWYRQILGQKVEFLVSFYNNEISEKSEIFDDQFSVERPDGSNFTLKIRSTKLEDSAMYFCASTTRGDMDNYGYTFGSGTRLTVV.

This clonotype appeared a few times. The V gene is TRBV5-1, the J gene TRBJ2-3; the match to TRBD2 covers 8 bases. The CDR3 is 17 amino acids. Germline CDR1 is SGHRS and CDR2 is YFSETQ. The V and J ends lost 3 bases and 0 bases, in that order; junction bases with no gene match: 9. The DNA of the CDR3 is TGCGCCAGCAGCTGGGCCGGGGGGGGTCGTAGCACAGATACGCAGTATTTT. Translating gives CASSWAGGGRSTDTQYF.

This clonotype was detected only a few times. V usage is TRBV7-2 and J usage is TRBJ2-1; 7 bases map to TRBD1. In germline, CDR1 is SGHTA, CDR2 FQGNSA. V was pared by 6 bases and J by 0 bases, with 5 bases of the junction left unmatched. The CDR3 covers 15 residues. The CDR3 loop is CASRVGQSSYNEQFF. The CDR3 coding sequence is TGTGCCAGCAGAGTGGGACAGAGCTCCTACAATGAGCAGTTCTTC.

The gene calls are TRBV6-5 and TRBJ1-2; D not certain. CDR3 length: 15 residues. V was cut by 7 bases and J by 4 bases, with 19 bases left in between. CDR1 MNHEY and CDR2 SVGAGI come from the germline V gene. This CDR3 reads CASTKNPDGAYGYTF. DNA for the CDR3: TGTGCCAGCACCAAGAATCCGGACGGAGCCTATGGCTACACCTTC.

V gene TRBV5-1 combines with J gene TRBJ2-3, with a possible D match to TRBD1 (6 bases). The V end lost 1 base, the J end lost 1 base, and 13 bases lay between the germline ends. The V gene's germline CDR1 is SGHRS and CDR2 YFSETQ. The CDR3 runs 16 residues. As DNA, the CDR3 is TGCGCCAGCAGCTTGTCAGGGGTTGCGGGCACAGATACGCAGTATTTT. Protein product: CASSLSGVAGTDTQYF.

This clonotype was picked up a small number of times. The chain joins TRBV5-5 to TRBJ1-2, with D possibly being TRBD1 (5 bases). The CDR3 has 15 amino acids. Trimming cost V 1 base and J 6 bases, with 16 bases left between them. CDR1 and CDR2 from the germline V gene are SGHKS and YYEKEE (reference sequence). The CDR3 DNA reads as TGTGCCAGCAGCTTGACAGGTCCCCATGGAGATGGCTACACCTTC. Residues: CASSLTGPHGDGYTF.

Notes on this clonotype: Germline and junction disagree at one end, which may indicate a read error. The gene calls are TRBV6-2 or TRBV6-3 and TRBJ2-1, with TRBD2 matching over 9 bases. CDR3 length equals 15 residues. Looked up from germline, CDR1 is MNHEY and CDR2 is SVGEGT. The CDR3 reads CGSSYRGGADNEQFF. The CDR3 DNA reads as TGTGGCAGCAGTTACCGCGGGGGGGCGGACAATGAGCAGTTCTTC.

The rearrangement links TRBV6-2 or TRBV6-3 to TRBJ2-4; D ambiguous. Germline V gene lookup returns CDR1 MNHEY and CDR2 SVGEGT. Trimming removed 1 base from V and 13 bases from J, with 23 bases in between. The CDR3 is 16 amino acids. CDR3 residues: CASSYWPTDSVKEQYF. Here the CDR3 DNA reads TGTGCCAGCAGTTACTGGCCGACTGATTCCGTGAAGGAGCAGTACTTC.

In its sample, this clonotype was seen a few times. This sequence joins TRBV20-1 and TRBJ1-2, with TRBD1 as a possible D gene (5 bases). Trimming stripped 6 bases from V and 7 bases from J, with 15 bases between. The germline V gene has CDR1 DFQATT and CDR2 SNEGSKA (reference sequence). CDR3 size: 12 residues. DNA of the CDR3: TGCAGTGCGGAGAAGGGGACGGGTGGCTACACCTTC. Translating gives CSAEKGTGGYTF.